The clone carrying this T cell receptor (beta chain) has ten or more counts. The antigen is unknown. The data were taken from a study of T-cell memory formation after mild COVID-19. There are 11 residues in the CDR3. V was trimmed by 8 bases and J by 5 bases, leaving 10 bases between them. Germline V gene data show CDR1 as MNHEY and CDR2 as SVGAGI. General study points: Among CD4+ contracting clones, most were CM and EM, and CD8+ ones EMRA.

TCRdb passed the 5' RACE reads through MiXCR, listing each CDR3 protein once. The sample lists a few hundred thousand distinct CDR3 sequences, approximately 15% seen once, with approximately 21% in the top ten. This rearrangement joins TRBV6-5 to TRBJ2-7; D is uncertain. Sequences were obtained from PBMCs or a T cell subset sorted from them (not recorded which). This sequence originates from a man younger than 30 who had mild COVID-19 (a few samples of this study predate the infection). Cell type and time point are not known. The CDR3 region is CASGRYDEQYF. The CDR3 DNA follows: TGTGCCAGCGGAAGGTACGACGAGCAGTACTTC.